Listed here are 27 T cell receptor beta chains from one sample, sequenced in a study of T-cell reconstitution after alpha-beta-depleted transplantation in children. During its preparation, the TCRbeta library received unique molecular identifiers. Using its own MiXCR run on the PCR reads, TCRdb lists one record per CDR3 protein. The table includes fewer than 350,000 distinct CDR3 sequences, roughly a tenth detected once. Specimen: PBMCs, collected before TCRalphabeta/CD19-depleted stem cell transplant. Every receptor here comes from a boy under two years old with acute myeloid leukemia, due to receive a stem cell transplant.

This clonotype occurred many times. The CDR3: CASSPGLAGVWDTQYF. CDR3 coding DNA: TGTGCCAGCAGTCCCGGACTAGCGGGAGTATGGGATACGCAGTATTTT. V gene TRBV12-3 or TRBV12-4 combines with J gene TRBJ2-3, with TRBD2 matching over 13 bases. V shed 5 bases, J shed 6 bases, and the junction held 8 bases outside the gene matches. The CDR3 is 16 residues long.

Regarding this clonotype: A much larger clone lies one base from this, so it may be a read error. This chain uses TRBV20-1 with TRBJ2-7; 11 nucleotides agree with TRBD2. The V gene end was trimmed by 6 bases and the J gene end by 4 bases; junction bases not matched to a gene: 11. The CDR3 covers 15 residues. The germline CDR1 and CDR2 sequences are DFQATT and SNEGSKA (reference sequence). The DNA of the CDR3 is TGCAGTGCGGGTAGTGTTAGCGGGAGGGTGTACGAGCAGTACTTC. Residues: CSAGSVSGRVYEQYF.

This clonotype has a count of ten or more. This rearrangement joins TRBV19 to TRBJ2-1; 9 bases match TRBD1. V shed 4 bases, J shed 6 bases, and the junction held 7 bases outside the gene matches. The germline CDR1 and CDR2 sequences are LNHDA and SQIVND (reference sequence). The CDR3 has 15 amino acids. In DNA, the CDR3 is TGTGCCAGTAGTACCGGGACAGGGAAGGGCAATGAGCAGTTCTTC. Amino acids: CASSTGTGKGNEQFF.

There are many counts of this clonotype. This chain links TRBV12-3 or TRBV12-4 with TRBJ2-5; 7 positions agree with TRBD1. J was trimmed by 7 bases and V by 3 bases; bases with no gene match: 11. The CDR3 is made up of 15 amino acids. This CDR3 reads CASSFVAGGPGTQYF. Written as DNA, the CDR3 is TGTGCCAGCAGTTTCGTGGCAGGGGGTCCAGGGACCCAGTACTTC.

This rearrangement joins TRBV7-9 to TRBJ2-1; D is unresolved. V dropped 5 bases and J dropped 4 bases, with 12 bases sitting between them. Germline CDR1 reads SEHNR; CDR2 reads FQNEAQ (reference sequence). The CDR3 runs 14 residues. The CDR3 nucleotides read TGTGCCAGCAGCGCAGCCCTGTGGTACAATGAGCAGTTCTTC. It encodes CASSAALWYNEQFF.

This clonotype was seen ten or more times. The chain joins TRBV5-5 to TRBJ2-3; D uncertain. This CDR3 has 11 residues. V lost 2 bases and J 5 bases, leaving 3 bases between the germline ends. CDR1 is SGHKS, CDR2 YYEKEE, per germline (reference sequence). The CDR3 sequence is CASSFKDTQYF. The CDR3, as DNA: TGTGCCAGCAGCTTTAAAGATACGCAGTATTTT.

This clonotype was seen many times. This sequence joins TRBV19 and TRBJ2-2, with a tentative D call TRBD1 (6 bases). Germline V gives CDR1 LNHDA, CDR2 SQIVND (reference sequence). The CDR3 is made up of 15 amino acids. Trimming cost V 5 bases and J 4 bases, with 14 bases left between them. The CDR3 reads CASSYRARATGELFF. The CDR3 DNA reads TGTGCCAGTAGTTACAGGGCCCGCGCCACCGGGGAGCTGTTTTTT.

The CDR3 sequence: CATSRMDSLYNEQFF. The DNA for the CDR3 is TGTGCCACCAGCCGCATGGACAGCCTTTACAATGAGCAGTTCTTC. The V call is TRBV24-1, the J call TRBJ2-1; possible D gene TRBD1, 6 bases. Germline loops: CDR1 KGHDR, CDR2 SFDVKD. The CDR3 length is 15 residues. Deletions cut 7 bases from V and 4 bases from J, with 16 bases between.

Ten or more counts support this clonotype. One end of the junction does not line up with germline, which may come from a read error. CDR3 sequence (DNA): TGTGCCAGCAGCCAAGAGGGACTAGCGACCTTC. This translates into CASSQEGLATF. The chain links TRBV3-1 to TRBJ2-5; 10 bases agree with TRBD2. The germline V gene encodes CDR1 LGHDT and CDR2 YNNKEL (reference sequence). The CDR3 is 11 amino acids.

This clonotype has a count of ten or more. One junction end disagrees with the germline gene, perhaps due to a read error. The chain employs TRBV10-3 and TRBJ2-7; D perhaps matches TRBD1 (5 bases). The V gene's germline CDR1 is ENHRY and CDR2 SYGVKD. The CDR3 extends over 16 amino acids. DNA for the CDR3: TGTGCCATCATTGAGTCAGGGCAGGGAAGCTCCTACGAGCAGTACTTC. Translated, it gives CAIIESGQGSSYEQYF.

This clonotype was seen just once. This chain links TRBV7-8 with TRBJ2-7; the match to TRBD2 covers 13 bases. The CDR3 extends over 17 amino acids. V shed 4 bases, J shed 5 bases, and the junction held 11 bases outside the gene matches. Germline V lookup: CDR1 SGHVS, CDR2 FQNEAQ. This CDR3 reads CASSSRTSGRGSNEQYF. The CDR3 nucleotides read TGTGCCAGCAGCTCACGGACTAGCGGGAGAGGTTCTAACGAGCAGTACTTC.

Many counts were recorded for this clonotype. V and J are TRBV9 and TRBJ1-2; no clear D. The CDR3 length is 12 residues. The germline CDR1 and CDR2 sequences are SGDLS and YYNGEE. V was pared by 4 bases and J by 5 bases, with 9 bases between. CDR3 region: CASSTQAYGYTF. CDR3 nucleotides: TGTGCCAGCAGCACGCAAGCGTATGGCTACACCTTC.

This clonotype was seen more than once but under ten times. This chain links TRBV24-1 with TRBJ1-1; D remains ambiguous. This CDR3 spans 11 amino acids. The germline V gene has CDR1 KGHDR and CDR2 SFDVKD. The V and J ends lost 6 bases and 10 bases respectively, with 11 bases between them. This chain's CDR3 is CATSCGRRAFF. The CDR3 nucleotides are TGTGCCACCAGTTGCGGGCGCCGAGCTTTCTTT.

The chain joins TRBV10-3 to TRBJ2-7; D may be TRBD2 (6 bases). From germline, CDR1 is ENHRY and CDR2 SYGVKD. V lost 8 bases and J lost 1, with 18 bases in between. The CDR3 sequence is 15 residues long. The CDR3 loop reads CAIRSQGGASYEQYF. As DNA, the CDR3 is TGTGCCATCCGCTCCCAGGGAGGTGCGTCCTACGAGCAGTACTTC.

This clonotype was detected many times. The chain combines TRBV12-3 or TRBV12-4 with TRBJ2-5; D perhaps matches TRBD2 (5 bases). Trimming shortened V by 8 bases and J by 5 bases, and 12 bases separated the two germline ends. The CDR3 is made up of 12 amino acids. In DNA form, the CDR3 reads TGTGCCAGCGGCCTTACGGGGGAGACCCAGTACTTC. Translated: CASGLTGETQYF.

The CDR3 loop reads CASSQGTSGGLETQYF. For the CDR3, the DNA is TGTGCCAGCAGTCAGGGGACTAGCGGGGGACTCGAGACCCAGTACTTC. The V and J genes are TRBV12-3 or TRBV12-4 and TRBJ2-5, with 14 nucleotides matching TRBD2. The ends lost 5 bases at V and 5 bases at J; junction bases unmatched: 7. The CDR3 length is 16 residues.

This chain joins TRBV19 and TRBJ2-5, with TRBD2 matching 14 bases. J was trimmed by 4 bases and V by 8 bases; bases with no gene match: 6. Germline V gives CDR1 LNHDA, CDR2 SQIVND (reference sequence). This CDR3 contains 15 residues. CDR3 nucleotides: TGTGCCAGTGGAGGGACTAGCGGGAGATTAGAGACCCAGTACTTC. This translates into CASGGTSGRLETQYF.

At least ten counts were recorded for this clonotype. This chain joins TRBV7-6 and TRBJ1-1; no reliable D call. Germline CDR1 SGHVS, CDR2 FNYEAQ. Trimming shortened V by 3 bases and J by 1 base, and 9 bases separated the two germline ends. The CDR3 is 14 amino acids. CDR3: CASSLSRRNTEAFF. CDR3 DNA sequence: TGTGCCAGCAGCTTGAGCCGGAGGAACACTGAAGCTTTCTTT.

This rearrangement joins TRBV27 to TRBJ2-2; 10 bases match TRBD1. There are 16 residues in the CDR3. Trimming cost V 5 bases and J 4 bases; bases outside gene matches: 7. Per the germline V gene, CDR1 is MNHEY and CDR2 is SMNVEV (reference sequence). In DNA, the CDR3 is TGTGCCAGCAGTCCCGGGGGACAGGGGTTCACCGGGGAGCTGTTTTTT. This translates into CASSPGGQGFTGELFF.

This clonotype has a handful of counts. V is TRBV5-1 and J is TRBJ2-3; 8 nucleotides align to TRBD1. Germline lookup yields CDR1 SGHRS and CDR2 YFSETQ. J lost 5 bases, V lost 2 bases, and 1 base had no gene match. CDR3 size: 13 residues. The CDR3 spells CASSFDRGDTQYF. CDR3 nucleotide sequence: TGCGCCAGCAGCTTCGACAGGGGAGATACGCAGTATTTT.

This clonotype was counted at least ten times. The chain combines TRBV7-2 with TRBJ2-1, with 15 bases matching TRBD2. The CDR3 consists of 15 residues. Trimming at V came to 6 bases and at J to 6 bases, leaving 3 bases not matched to a gene. Germline V gene sequence: CDR1 SGHTA, CDR2 FQGNSA. CDR3 bases: TGTGCCAGCAGGCCGGGACTAGCGGGAGGCAATGAGCAGTTCTTC. It is translated as CASRPGLAGGNEQFF.

The chain carries TRBV19 and TRBJ2-5; TRBD1 aligns across 8 bases. The CDR3 is made up of 15 amino acids. Germline V gene sequence: CDR1 LNHDA, CDR2 SQIVND (reference sequence). V lost 6 bases and J lost 1; bases outside the gene matches: 7. The chain's CDR3 is CASSDVGQVQETQYF. The CDR3 bases are TGTGCCAGTAGCGATGTGGGACAGGTCCAAGAGACCCAGTACTTC. The full variable domain, completed using reference TRBV19 and TRBJ2-5, is DGGITQSPKYLFRKEGQNVTLSCEQNLNHDAMYWYRQDPGQGLRLIYYSQIVNDFQKGDIAEGYSVSREKKESFPLTVTSAQKNPTAFYLCASSDVGQVQETQYFGPGTRLLVL.

This clonotype was detected many times. The rearrangement uses TRBV6-2 or TRBV6-3 and TRBJ1-5; 10 bases are a match to TRBD1. V shed 6 bases, J shed 4 bases, and the junction held 6 bases outside the gene matches. Germline V gene sequence: CDR1 MNHEY, CDR2 SVGEGT. The CDR3 is made up of 15 amino acids. CDR3 nucleotides: TGTGCCAGCAGGGTTTGGGGACAGGGGAATCAGCCCCAGCATTTT. Translating gives CASRVWGQGNQPQHF.

This clonotype appeared many times. The gene calls are TRBV6-2 or TRBV6-3 and TRBJ2-1; 11 nucleotides align to TRBD2. The CDR3 is made up of 16 amino acids. V lost 5 bases and J lost 4; bases outside the gene matches: 7. Germline assignment: CDR1 MNHEY and CDR2 SVGEGT. The CDR3 loop is CASSPSSGRIYNEQFF. DNA for the CDR3: TGTGCCAGCAGTCCTTCTAGCGGGAGGATTTACAATGAGCAGTTCTTC.

This clonotype was observed many times. The chain combines TRBV12-3 or TRBV12-4 with TRBJ2-7; no clear D. This CDR3 has 12 amino acids. Trimming took off 8 bases at V and 2 bases at J, with 10 bases between the two ends. The CDR3 nucleotides are TGTGCCAGCGGGGAATCCGCCTACGAGCAGTACTTC. Translation: CASGESAYEQYF.

V is TRBV4-2 and J is TRBJ2-4; 10 bases align to TRBD2. Germline lookup yields CDR1 LGHNA and CDR2 YNFKEQ. The V segment lost 4 bases and the J segment 3 bases; nucleotides outside the gene matches: 12. This CDR3 is 18 amino acids long. The CDR3 spells CASSPAAGGPLGKNIQYF. DNA for the CDR3: TGTGCCAGCAGCCCAGCAGCGGGAGGGCCTCTGGGCAAAAACATTCAGTACTTC.

A remark on this clonotype: A much larger clone is a single base away; this may be a read error. The gene calls are TRBV2 and TRBJ2-5; possibly TRBD2 for D (5 bases). The V end lost 10 bases, the J end lost 4 bases, and 13 bases lay between the germline ends. Germline V gene data show CDR1 as SNHLY and CDR2 as FYNNEI. CDR3 size: 12 residues. The CDR3 DNA is TGTGCCACCCTGTCCCGGGGAGAGACCCAGTACTTC. It specifies CATLSRGETQYF.